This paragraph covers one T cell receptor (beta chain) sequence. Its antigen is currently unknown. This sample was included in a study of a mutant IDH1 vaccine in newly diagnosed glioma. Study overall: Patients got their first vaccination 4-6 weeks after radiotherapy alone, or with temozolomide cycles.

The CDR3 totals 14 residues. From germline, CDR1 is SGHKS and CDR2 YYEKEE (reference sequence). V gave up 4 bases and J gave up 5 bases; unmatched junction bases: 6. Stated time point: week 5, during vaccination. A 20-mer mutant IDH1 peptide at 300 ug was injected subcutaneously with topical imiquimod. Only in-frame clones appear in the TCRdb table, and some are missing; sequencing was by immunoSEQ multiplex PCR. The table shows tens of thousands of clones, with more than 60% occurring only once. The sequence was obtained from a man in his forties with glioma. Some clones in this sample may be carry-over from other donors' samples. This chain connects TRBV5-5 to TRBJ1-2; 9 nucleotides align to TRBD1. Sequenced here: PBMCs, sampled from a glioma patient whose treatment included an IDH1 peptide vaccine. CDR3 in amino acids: CASSAGQGRYGYTF. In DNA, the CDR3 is TGTGCCAGCAGCGCTGGACAGGGGAGATATGGCTACACCTTC. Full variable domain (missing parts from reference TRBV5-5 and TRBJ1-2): DAGVTQSPTHLIKTRGQQVTLRCSPISGHKSVSWYQQVLGQGPQFIFQYYEKEERGRGNFPDRFSARQFPNYSSELNVNALLLGDSALYLCASSAGQGRYGYTFGSGTRLTVV.